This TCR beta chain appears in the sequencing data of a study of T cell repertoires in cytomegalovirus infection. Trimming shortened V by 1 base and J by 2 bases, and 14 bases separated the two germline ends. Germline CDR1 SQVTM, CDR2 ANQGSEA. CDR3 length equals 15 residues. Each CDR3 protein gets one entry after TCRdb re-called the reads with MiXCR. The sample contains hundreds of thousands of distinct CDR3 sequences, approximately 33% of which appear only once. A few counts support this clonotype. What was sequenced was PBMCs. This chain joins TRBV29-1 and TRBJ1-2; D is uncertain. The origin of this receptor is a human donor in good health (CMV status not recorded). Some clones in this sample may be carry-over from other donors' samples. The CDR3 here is CSVEAPAVGNYGYTF. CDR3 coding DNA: TGCAGCGTTGAAGCGCCAGCGGTGGGAAACTATGGCTACACCTTC.